Listed below are T cell receptor beta chains from one sample, sequenced in a study of T cell repertoires in cytomegalovirus infection. These receptors' targets are unknown. TCRdb re-analysed the reads in MiXCR, keeping a single row per CDR3 protein. The sample gives tens of thousands of distinct CDR3 sequences, approximately 40% of which show up once; 80% to 95% is in the top ten. This material consisted of CD8+ T cells from cultured PBMCs, taken from culture after CMV antigen stimulation. The source of these receptors is a human donor in good health (CMV status not recorded). Some clones in this sample may be carry-over from other donors' samples. Both conserved end residues are part of each CDR3. The D gene is left open where the match is weak. Clone size is not always given. Where it is, it says once, few, many or a class for expanded clones.

abundance | len | j_gene | d_gene | v_gene | CDR3nt | CDR3aa
once | 18 | TRBJ1-1 | TRBD1 | TRBV4-3 | TGCGCCAGCAGCCGAGGGAGGCCTGGGACAGGGCTTCTCGCTGAAGCTTTCTTT | CASSRGRPGTGLLAEAFF
. | 16 | TRBJ2-7 | TRBD2 | TRBV4-1 | TGCGCCAGCAGCCAAGAACTAGCGGGGGGGGCTTACGAGCAGTACTTC | CASSQELAGGAYEQYF
few | 15 | TRBJ2-5 | . | TRBV3-1 | TGTGCCAGCATGGAGGGCAGGGATGTTACAGAGACCCAGTACTTC | CASMEGRDVTETQYF
. | 15 | TRBJ2-7 | . | TRBV7-4 | TGTGCCAGCAGCTTAGTGGGCAGGCCCACCTACGAGCAGTACTTC | CASSLVGRPTYEQYF
few | 15 | TRBJ1-6 | TRBD1 | TRBV7-2 | TGTGCCAGCAGCTTAGGACAGGGGTATAATTCACCCCTCCACTTT | CASSLGQGYNSPLHF
. | 13 | TRBJ1-4 | . | TRBV25-1 | TGTGCCAGCAGCCGTTCTTTGGCTGAAAAACTGTTTTTT | CASSRSLAEKLFF
. | 15 | TRBJ1-1 | . | TRBV7-3 | TGTGCCAGCAGCTTAACGGGGCGGGGAAGCACTGAAGCTTTCTTT | CASSLTGRGSTEAFF
. | 15 | TRBJ1-4 | TRBD1 | TRBV28 | TGTGCCAGCAGGACTACAGGGGTTAATCGCGAAAAACTGTTTTTT | CASRTTGVNREKLFF
few | 18 | TRBJ1-3 | . | TRBV12-3/TRBV12-4 | TGTGCCAGCAGTTCAATACGATTGGACAGCTCGGGAGGAAACACCATATATTTT | CASSSIRLDSSGGNTIYF
few | 13 | TRBJ1-2 | . | TRBV12-3/TRBV12-4 | TGTGCCAGCAGTTTGGGGGGGGCCTATGGCTACACCTTC | CASSLGGAYGYTF
. | 17 | TRBJ1-4 | . | TRBV7-9 | TGTGCCAGCAGACCACCGGGGGGGACGGGCGATAATGAAAAACTGTTTTTT | CASRPPGGTGDNEKLFF
. | 12 | TRBJ2-1 | . | TRBV4-1 | TGCGCCAGCAGCCAGACGTCCAATGAGCAGTTCTTC | CASSQTSNEQFF
. | 18 | TRBJ2-3 | . | TRBV28 | TGTGCCAGCAGTTTAATCGGTTTCGGGGTTTCTGAAACAGATACGCAGTATTTT | CASSLIGFGVSETDTQYF
few | 14 | TRBJ1-1 | . | TRBV12-3/TRBV12-4 | TGTGCCAGCAGGGAGTCAGGGCAGAACACTGAAGCTTTCTTT | CASRESGQNTEAFF
. | 14 | TRBJ1-5 | . | TRBV7-2 | TGTGCCAGCAGCTTTCAAAATAGCAATCAGCCCCAGCATTTT | CASSFQNSNQPQHF
. | 15 | TRBJ2-2 | . | TRBV24-1 | TGTGCCACCAGTGATCCCCGTGGAGACACCGGGGAGCTGTTTTTT | CATSDPRGDTGELFF
once | 15 | TRBJ2-7 | . | TRBV6-2/TRBV6-3 | TGTGCCAGCAGTTACGTTCTGGGGGTTTCCTACGAGCAGTACTTC | CASSYVLGVSYEQYF
. | 12 | TRBJ1-1 | . | TRBV19 | TGTGCCAGTAGACCACAGGGACCTGAAGCTTTCTTT | CASRPQGPEAFF
. | 16 | TRBJ2-3 | TRBD1 | TRBV4-1 | TGCGCCAGCAGCTATGCCCCAGGGGGCTCGGCAGATACGCAGTATTTT | CASSYAPGGSADTQYF
. | 15 | TRBJ1-5 | TRBD1 | TRBV2 | TGTGCCAGCAGACTGGACAGGGGGCTAGAACAGCCCCAGCATTTT | CASRLDRGLEQPQHF
. | 10 | TRBJ2-1 | . | TRBV29-1 | TGCAGTGTTACCCACTATGAGCAGTTCTTC | CSVTHYEQFF
. | 12 | TRBJ1-4 | . | TRBV12-3/TRBV12-4 | TGTGCCAGCAGTTGGGCTACGGGAAAACTGTTTTTT | CASSWATGKLFF
. | 16 | TRBJ2-1 | . | TRBV7-8 | TGTGCCAGCAGCTTAGCGTCCAGCGGCTCCTACAATGAGCAGTTCTTC | CASSLASSGSYNEQFF
. | 14 | TRBJ1-6 | TRBD1 | TRBV20-1 | TGCAGTGCTAGGGGGGGGACAGAAAATTCACCCCTCCACTTT | CSARGGTENSPLHF
. | 14 | TRBJ2-1 | TRBD1 | TRBV28 | TGTGCCAGCAGTCCCAACAGGGGAAAGGATGAGCAGTTCTTC | CASSPNRGKDEQFF
. | 15 | TRBJ2-3 | . | TRBV7-9 | TGTGCCAGCAGCTCCTGGGAACATCCTACAGATACGCAGTATTTT | CASSSWEHPTDTQYF
few | 15 | TRBJ2-2 | TRBD2 | TRBV7-6 | TGTGCCAGCAGCTTGCCTAGCGGGTATCCGGGGGAGCTGTTTTTT | CASSLPSGYPGELFF
. | 13 | TRBJ2-7 | TRBD1 | TRBV7-2 | TGTGCCAGCAGCGTTACAGGGGCCTACGAGCAGTACTTC | CASSVTGAYEQYF
few | 13 | TRBJ2-2 | . | TRBV7-8 | TGTGCCAGCAGCTTAGGGGGGCTCGGGGAGCTGTTTTTT | CASSLGGLGELFF